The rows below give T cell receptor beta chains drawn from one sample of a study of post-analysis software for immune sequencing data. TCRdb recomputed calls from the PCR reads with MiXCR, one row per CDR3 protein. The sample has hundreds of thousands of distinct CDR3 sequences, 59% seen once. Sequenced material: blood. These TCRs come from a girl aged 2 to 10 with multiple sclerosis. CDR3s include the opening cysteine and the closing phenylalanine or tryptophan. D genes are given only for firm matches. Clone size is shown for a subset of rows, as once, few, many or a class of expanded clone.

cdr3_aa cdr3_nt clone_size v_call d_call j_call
CASSQESGGSNEQFF TGTGCCAGCAGCCAAGAAAGCGGGGGGTCCAATGAGCAGTTCTTC once TRBV4-2 TRBD2 TRBJ2-1
CAISQRTGQWGEQYF TGTGCCATCAGCCAACGGACAGGGCAATGGGGCGAGCAGTACTTC once TRBV10-3 TRBD1 TRBJ2-7
CASSEANWDTQYF TGTGCCAGCAGTGAAGCAAACTGGGATACGCAGTATTTT - TRBV2 - TRBJ2-3
CSVGGPSPGNEQFF TGCAGCGTAGGAGGTCCGAGCCCCGGCAATGAGCAGTTCTTC - TRBV29-1 - TRBJ2-1
CASSLEQGALYTDTQYF TGTGCCAGCAGCTTAGAACAGGGGGCCCTTTACACAGATACGCAGTATTTT - TRBV7-8 TRBD1 TRBJ2-3
CSVAGSVPRGEQFF TGCAGCGTTGCGGGAAGCGTACCTAGGGGTGAGCAGTTCTTC - TRBV29-1 - TRBJ2-1
CASSYRGQFGGFSTDTQYF TGTGCCAGCAGTTACAGAGGACAGTTCGGGGGGTTTAGCACAGATACGCAGTATTTT - TRBV6-5 - TRBJ2-3
CSARRAPGTVETQYF TGCAGTGCTAGGAGAGCCCCCGGGACAGTAGAGACCCAGTACTTC - TRBV20-1 TRBD1 TRBJ2-5
CASSFSGMTQYF TGTGCCAGCAGCTTCAGCGGGATGACGCAGTATTTT - TRBV11-2 TRBD2 TRBJ2-3
CASSYSEGGFGNEQFF TGTGCCAGCAGTTACAGTGAGGGGGGCTTTGGCAATGAGCAGTTCTTC - TRBV6-7 - TRBJ2-1
CASSPTGEAGFYNEQFF TGTGCCAGCAGCCCTACCGGGGAAGCGGGCTTCTACAATGAGCAGTTCTTC - TRBV7-3 - TRBJ2-1
CASSLARVYPQYF TGTGCCAGCAGCTTAGCCAGGGTATACCCCCAGTACTTC - TRBV7-8 - TRBJ2-7
CAGGTGSYNEQFF TGTGCCGGGGGGACAGGTTCCTACAATGAGCAGTTCTTC few TRBV13 TRBD1 TRBJ2-1
CSAILGGHTQYF TGCAGTGCCATCCTTGGGGGCCATACGCAGTATTTT - TRBV20-1 - TRBJ2-3
CASSPPGQGNSPLHF TGTGCCAGCAGCCCGCCGGGACAGGGTAATTCACCCCTCCACTTT - TRBV5-4 TRBD1 TRBJ1-6
CASSVARDARYNEQFF TGCGCCAGCAGCGTAGCTCGGGACGCGAGATACAATGAGCAGTTCTTC - TRBV10-2 - TRBJ2-1
CSATSLASGRDDNEQFF TGCAGTGCTACGTCTCTCGCTAGCGGGAGGGACGACAATGAGCAGTTCTTC few TRBV20-1 TRBD2 TRBJ2-1
CASSYSTGRNSPLHF TGTGCCAGCAGTTACTCAACAGGGAGAAATTCACCCCTCCACTTT - TRBV6-5 - TRBJ1-6
CASSQVSQGTPAFF TGCGCCAGCAGCCAAGTTTCACAGGGGACCCCCGCTTTCTTT - TRBV4-1 TRBD1 TRBJ1-1
CASSLENRGETQYF TGTGCCAGCAGCTTAGAGAACAGGGGAGAGACCCAGTACTTC - TRBV7-8 TRBD1 TRBJ2-5
CASSLTQGGHYGYTF TGTGCCAGCAGCTTAACGCAGGGCGGCCACTATGGCTACACCTTC - TRBV7-9 - TRBJ1-2
CASRSTGNTDTQYF TGTGCCAGCAGGTCCACAGGGAACACAGATACGCAGTATTTT few TRBV6-6 - TRBJ2-3
CSARDPGTAYGYTF TGCAGTGCTAGAGATCCAGGGACAGCGTATGGCTACACCTTC few TRBV20-1 TRBD1 TRBJ1-2